The rows below give T cell receptor beta chains drawn from one sample of a study of T-cell reconstitution after alpha-beta-depleted transplantation in children. TCRdb used MiXCR to reprocess the PCR reads, holding one entry per CDR3 protein. The sample lists around 580,000 distinct CDR3 sequences, more than 20% occurring once. The specimen was PBMCs, mostly from graft donor cells, collected 360 days after TCRalphabeta/CD19-depleted stem cell transplant. The receptor source for this set is a boy under two years old who had a stem cell transplant for acute myeloid leukemia, so the T cells may come from the graft donor. The CDR3 runs from the conserved cysteine through the conserved F or W. D genes are given only for firm matches. Size tells how often a clone was seen (once, few, many) or the class of an expanded clone, and some rows leave it out.

CASSLRKTGYAFF	TGTGCCAGCAGTTTAAGGAAGACAGGGTACGCTTTCTTT	TRBD1	.	TRBV12-3/TRBV12-4	TRBJ1-1
CASSHKPAGEQYF	TGCGCCAGCAGCCACAAACCGGCGGGGGAGCAGTACTTC	.	.	TRBV4-3	TRBJ2-7
CSARGPLELPNEQFF	TGCAGTGCTCGAGGGCCCCTAGAGTTGCCCAATGAGCAGTTCTTC	.	few	TRBV20-1	TRBJ2-1
CSARNTKDTTNEKLFF	TGCAGTGCTAGAAACACAAAGGATACAACTAATGAAAAACTGTTTTTT	.	.	TRBV20-1	TRBJ1-4
CASSGRGAETQYF	TGTGCCAGCAGCGGACGGGGGGCAGAGACCCAGTACTTC	.	.	TRBV6-6	TRBJ2-5
CASSQGYVNEQFF	TGCGCCAGCAGCCAAGGCTACGTCAATGAGCAGTTCTTC	.	.	TRBV4-3	TRBJ2-1
CASSLPRGAKNIQYF	TGCGCCAGCAGCTTGCCAAGGGGGGCCAAAAACATTCAGTACTTC	.	few	TRBV5-1	TRBJ2-4
CSVEGGSLQETQYF	TGCAGCGTTGAGGGGGGCAGCCTCCAAGAGACCCAGTACTTC	.	.	TRBV29-1	TRBJ2-5
CASSYRRGLVTETQYF	TGTGCCAGCAGTTACCGACGGGGACTAGTCACCGAGACCCAGTACTTC	TRBD2	.	TRBV6-5	TRBJ2-5
CASRLSVPGPYGYTF	TGTGCCAGCAGACTTTCCGTCCCAGGGCCCTATGGCTACACCTTC	.	.	TRBV12-3/TRBV12-4	TRBJ1-2
CASSIRQYNEQFF	TGTGCCAGCAGCATACGACAGTACAATGAGCAGTTCTTC	.	many	TRBV5-6	TRBJ2-1
CASSKGTADYEKLFF	TGTGCCAGCAGTAAGGGGACAGCAGACTATGAAAAACTGTTTTTT	TRBD1	many	TRBV7-2	TRBJ1-4
CSATRGGPSSYNEQFF	TGCAGTGCCACCCGGGGGGGGCCAAGCTCCTACAATGAGCAGTTCTTC	TRBD2	few	TRBV20-1	TRBJ2-1
CASSPGLASSTHNEQFF	TGTGCCAGCAGCCCGGGACTAGCATCCTCTACGCACAATGAGCAGTTCTTC	TRBD2	few	TRBV5-6	TRBJ2-1
CSAPDRGYGYTF	TGCAGTGCTCCGGACAGGGGGTATGGCTACACCTTC	TRBD1	once	TRBV20-1	TRBJ1-2
CSASPRRGAGELFF	TGCAGTGCTAGTCCCCGCCGCGGAGCCGGGGAGCTGTTTTTT	.	many	TRBV20-1	TRBJ2-2
CATSRDGSQGTQYF	TGTGCCACCAGCAGAGATGGGTCCCAGGGGACCCAGTACTTC	.	.	TRBV15	TRBJ2-5
CASSLGGRGDEQFF	TGCGCCAGCAGCTTGGGGGGGCGCGGTGATGAGCAGTTCTTC	.	many	TRBV5-1	TRBJ2-1
CASSQDPWTGGYTF	TGCGCCAGCAGCCAAGATCCTTGGACAGGTGGCTACACCTTC	TRBD1	.	TRBV4-1	TRBJ1-2
CASSGGQQYEQYF	TGTGCCAGTTCCGGTGGACAGCAATACGAGCAGTACTTC	.	few	TRBV7-9	TRBJ2-7